The 27 T cell receptor beta chains listed next were all sequenced from one sample in a study of blood T cell repertoires in COVID-19. The protocol was immunoSEQ multiplex PCR, while the TCRdb copy is restricted to in-frame clones and leaves out a portion. The table lists approximately 190,000 clones, roughly 89% of them singletons. The sample comprised PBMCs or T cells enriched from blood (not recorded which). The source of these receptors is a woman aged 25-40 years who had been exposed to COVID-19.

This clone occurred a few times. J is TRBJ1-2 and V is TRBV7-2, with D tentatively TRBD1 (6 bases). Trimming left V 0 bases short and J 6 bases short, with 11 bases between. Germline V lookup: CDR1 SGHTA, CDR2 FQGNSA. This CDR3 is built from 14 residues. The CDR3 here is CASSLATQGDGYTF. The CDR3 DNA follows: TGTGCCAGCAGCTTAGCGACACAGGGTGATGGCTACACCTTC.

The V call is TRBV4-1, the J call TRBJ1-4; 10 bases align to TRBD1. After removal of 3 bases from V and 15 bases from J, the junction contained 10 bases not matched to a gene. The CDR3 loop spans 14 amino acids. Germline values: CDR1 MGHRA, CDR2 YSYEKL. The CDR3 sequence: CASSQGGQGQYVFF. Here the CDR3 DNA reads TGCGCCAGCAGCCAGGGGGGACAGGGGCAATATGTGTTTTTT.

This clone was detected only once. This may be a read error: a much more frequent sequence differs by one nucleotide. The rearrangement uses TRBV9 and TRBJ1-6; D uncertain. The ends were cut back, 4 bases at V and 8 bases at J, with 7 bases in the middle. The CDR3 covers 12 residues. The germline V gene encodes CDR1 SGDLS and CDR2 YYNGEE. CDR3 amino acids: CASSRGDSPLHF. For the CDR3, the DNA is TGTGCCAGCAGCCGAGGAGATTCACCCCTCCACTTT.

The genes are TRBV7-9 and TRBJ1-1, with D possibly matching TRBD1 (6 bases). The CDR3 totals 15 residues. V was trimmed by 5 bases and J by 0 bases, leaving 13 bases between them. Germline V gene lookup returns CDR1 SEHNR and CDR2 FQNEAQ (reference sequence). As DNA, the CDR3 is TGTGCCAGCAGCCCCCCCGCAGGGGTGAACACTGAAGCTTTCTTT. Its translation is CASSPPAGVNTEAFF.

The V call is TRBV7-2, the J call TRBJ1-2, with no clear D. The ends were cut back, 7 bases at V and 4 bases at J, with 16 bases in the middle. The CDR3 runs to 14 residues. Germline CDR1 SGHTA, CDR2 FQGNSA. The CDR3 is CASTSAGFGYGYTF. The DNA for the CDR3 is TGTGCCAGCACCTCGGCGGGTTTTGGCTATGGCTACACCTTC.

Here the CDR3 reads CSGGTGRWETQYF. The CDR3 region has the DNA TGCAGCGGGGGGACAGGGCGCTGGGAGACCCAGTACTTC. This rearrangement joins TRBV29-1 to TRBJ2-5, with TRBD1 matching 9 bases. V trimming: 7 bases; J trimming: 5 bases; junction bases outside the gene matches: 8. Germline CDR1 reads SQVTM; CDR2 reads ANQGSEA. The length of the CDR3 is 13 residues.

This clone has only a few counts. The chain recombines TRBV19 with TRBJ1-5; 7 nucleotides line up with TRBD1. J lost 9 bases, V lost 6 bases, and 11 bases had no gene match. The CDR3 is made up of 14 amino acids. The germline gives CDR1 LNHDA, CDR2 SQIVND (reference sequence). CDR3 coding DNA: TGTGCCAGTAGCCCCAACGACAGGGTAAGGCCCCAGCATTTT. Residues: CASSPNDRVRPQHF.

J is TRBJ1-5 and V is TRBV5-6; TRBD1 is a possible D gene (5 bases). V was trimmed by 0 bases and J by 6 bases, leaving 10 bases between them. Germline V CDR1 and CDR2: SGHDT, YYEEEE. This CDR3 spans 14 amino acids. The CDR3: CASSLAGRGQPQHF. DNA for the CDR3: TGTGCCAGCAGCTTGGCAGGGAGGGGTCAGCCCCAGCATTTT.

V usage is TRBV10-1 and J usage is TRBJ1-3; the D gene is possibly TRBD1 (5 bases). Per germline, CDR1 WNHNN and CDR2 SYGVQD (reference sequence). Between the trimmed V and J ends, which lost 6 bases and 4 bases, there was a span of 16 bases. The CDR3 covers 15 residues. This CDR3 reads CASSDAGITGNTIYF. Here the CDR3 DNA reads TGCGCCAGCAGCGACGCAGGGATAACGGGAAACACCATATATTTT.

This rearrangement joins TRBV30 to TRBJ2-6; no firm D call. The germline V and J ends were trimmed by 2 bases and 9 bases, with 11 bases remaining between them. In germline, CDR1 is GTSNPN, CDR2 SVGIG (reference sequence). The CDR3 spans 13 residues. The CDR3 reads CAWSKSSDNVLTF. The CDR3, as DNA: TGTGCCTGGAGTAAGTCGAGTGACAACGTCCTGACTTTC.

The rearrangement links TRBV29-1 to TRBJ2-7; unclear D gene. The length of the CDR3 is 10 residues. Per germline, CDR1 SQVTM and CDR2 ANQGSEA. Deletions cut 4 bases from V and 3 bases from J, with 4 bases between. As DNA, the CDR3 is TGCAGCGTTGTCAGCTACGAGCAGTACTTC. Protein sequence: CSVVSYEQYF.

The count of this clone is one. The genes are TRBV3-1 (or the pseudogene TRBV3-2) and TRBJ1-1; the D is unclear. The germline gives CDR1 LGHDT, CDR2 YNNKEL (reference sequence). CDR3 length equals 17 residues. The germline V and J ends were trimmed by 1 base and 3 bases, with 18 bases remaining between them. As DNA, the CDR3 is TGTGCCAGCAGCCAAGGTTCATTCGGGAGGATTGACACTGAAGCTTTCTTT. Its protein product is CASSQGSFGRIDTEAFF.

This clone was seen more than once but under ten times. The chain couples TRBV14 to TRBJ1-4; D is unresolved. The length of the CDR3 is 15 residues. Trimming pared 3 bases from V and 4 bases from J, leaving 12 bases between. Per germline, CDR1 SGHDN and CDR2 FVKESK. The CDR3 loop is CASSHGQAFNEKLFF. The CDR3 bases are TGTGCCAGCAGCCATGGGCAGGCGTTTAATGAAAAACTGTTTTTT.

The CDR3 region is CASSHMGPSNTEAFF. The CDR3 DNA reads as TGCGCCAGCAGCCACATGGGGCCGAGTAACACTGAAGCTTTCTTT. This chain links TRBV23-1 with TRBJ1-1; a weak D match, TRBD1 (5 bases). TRBV23-1 is known as an ORF, though its function is uncertain. This CDR3 region has 15 residues. V lost 6 bases, J lost 2 bases, and 16 bases lay in between.

The V gene is TRBV5-3, the J gene TRBJ1-2; 8 bases fit TRBD1. TRBV5-3 carries the ORF label, with uncertain function. The CDR3 spans 15 residues. The V and J ends lost 0 bases and 5 bases, in that order; junction bases with no gene match: 6. For the CDR3, the DNA is TGTGCCAGAAGCTTGGAGGCAGGGGGCAGGTATGGCTACACCTTC. It specifies CARSLEAGGRYGYTF.

This rearrangement joins TRBV3-1 (or the pseudogene TRBV3-2) to TRBJ1-1; TRBD1 is a possible D gene (6 bases). The CDR3 is 16 amino acids. CDR1 LGHDT and CDR2 YNNKEL come from the germline V gene (reference sequence). V was shortened by 2 bases and J by 1 base, with 14 bases between the two germline ends. CDR3 nucleotide sequence: TGTGCCAGCAGCCAATTACAGGGCGCGGGGAACACTGAAGCTTTCTTT. Its protein is CASSQLQGAGNTEAFF.

In this sample, this clone turned up once. V usage is TRBV30 and J usage is TRBJ2-1; the D is unclear. Per germline, CDR1 GTSNPN and CDR2 SVGIG (reference sequence). The CDR3 covers 11 residues. V was shortened by 2 bases and J by 7 bases, with 6 bases between the two germline ends. The CDR3 sequence is CAWSLENEQFF. In DNA, the CDR3 is TGTGCCTGGAGTTTAGAAAATGAGCAGTTCTTC.

V gene TRBV29-1 combines with J gene TRBJ2-7; perhaps TRBD2 as D (5 bases). Per germline, CDR1 SQVTM and CDR2 ANQGSEA. V was cut by 3 bases and J by 2 bases, with 11 bases left in between. The CDR3 covers 13 residues. The CDR3 DNA reads as TGCAGCGTTGAGGGAGACCAGACCTACGAGCAGTACTTC. Its translation: CSVEGDQTYEQYF.

CDR3 sequence: CASRGAGGRNTEAFF. The CDR3 nucleotides read TGCGCCAGCAGGGGTGCAGGGGGAAGGAACACTGAAGCTTTCTTT. The chain employs TRBV5-1 and TRBJ1-1; 7 bases are shared with TRBD1. The CDR3 sequence is 15 residues long. Germline CDR1 is SGHRS and CDR2 is YFSETQ. J gave up 1 base and V 5 bases, and 8 bases lay outside the gene matches.

This clone was recorded once. V and J are TRBV2 and TRBJ2-1; the D is unclear. From germline, CDR1 is SNHLY and CDR2 FYNNEI. V lost 4 bases to trimming and J lost 9 bases, with 4 bases between them. There are 10 residues in the CDR3. CDR3 nucleotides: TGTGCCAGCAGTGTTATTGAGCAGTTCTTC. The encoded protein is CASSVIEQFF.

V usage is TRBV6-5 and J usage is TRBJ1-1; D unresolved. This CDR3 is 14 amino acids long. CDR1 and CDR2 from the germline V gene are MNHEY and SVGAGI. Trimming left V 0 bases short and J 3 bases short, with 8 bases between. The CDR3 DNA follows: TGTGCCAGCAGTTACTCGAATTCAGACACTGAAGCTTTCTTT. Translating gives CASSYSNSDTEAFF.

This clone has a handful of counts. The chain uses TRBV2 and TRBJ1-2, with 7 bases that match TRBD1. Germline trimming cut 5 bases from V and 8 bases from J; bases unmatched to any gene: 8. CDR3 length: 13 residues. Germline assignment: CDR1 SNHLY and CDR2 FYNNEI. The CDR3: CASSYYRGSGYTF. The CDR3 DNA sequence: TGTGCCAGCAGTTATTACAGGGGAAGCGGCTACACCTTC.

The rearrangement joins TRBV10-2 to TRBJ1-2; weak D call: TRBD1 (5 bases). V lost 7 bases and J 8 bases, leaving 17 bases between the germline ends. CDR1 and CDR2 from the germline V gene are WSHSY and SAAADI. The CDR3 contains 13 residues. The CDR3 DNA reads as TGCGCCAGCACCCCGGGGGAGGGCAAAGGCTACACCTTC. Translated: CASTPGEGKGYTF.

This clone occurred once. The CDR3 reads CSVDGGRQFF. The DNA of the CDR3 is TGCAGCGTTGACGGGGGAAGACAGTTCTTC. The chain employs TRBV29-1 and TRBJ2-1, with a possible D match to TRBD2 (6 bases). Germline V gene lookup returns CDR1 SQVTM and CDR2 ANQGSEA. Trimming pared 3 bases from V and 13 bases from J, leaving 10 bases between. This CDR3 contains 10 residues.

The rearrangement uses TRBV5-4 and TRBJ1-3; a weak D match, TRBD1 (5 bases). This CDR3 has 14 residues. V lost 2 bases and J lost 8, with 14 bases in between. Germline V gene lookup returns CDR1 SGHNT and CDR2 YYREEE (reference sequence). CDR3 region: CASSLPGWTYTIYF. CDR3 DNA sequence: TGTGCCAGCAGCTTACCAGGGTGGACGTACACCATATATTTT.

The rearrangement uses TRBV2 and TRBJ2-1; tentatively, D is TRBD2 (6 bases). CDR3 length: 16 residues. The V gene's germline CDR1 is SNHLY and CDR2 FYNNEI. V was shortened by 11 bases and J by 7 bases, with 27 bases between the two germline ends. The DNA for the CDR3 is TGTGCCTACCGGGACTCCCTTGAAGGAACATCGAATGAGCAGTTCTTC. This gives the protein CAYRDSLEGTSNEQFF.

The count of this clone is one. CDR3: CASSAIMGQFLNYGYTF. CDR3 sequence (DNA): TGTGCCAGCAGCGCGATTATGGGACAGTTCCTTAACTATGGCTACACCTTC. The chain recombines TRBV13 with TRBJ1-2; 7 nucleotides align to TRBD1. CDR3 length: 17 amino acids. The junction had 13 bases not matched to a gene; V was cut back by 5 bases and J by 1 base. In germline, CDR1 is PRHDT, CDR2 FYEKMQ (reference sequence).